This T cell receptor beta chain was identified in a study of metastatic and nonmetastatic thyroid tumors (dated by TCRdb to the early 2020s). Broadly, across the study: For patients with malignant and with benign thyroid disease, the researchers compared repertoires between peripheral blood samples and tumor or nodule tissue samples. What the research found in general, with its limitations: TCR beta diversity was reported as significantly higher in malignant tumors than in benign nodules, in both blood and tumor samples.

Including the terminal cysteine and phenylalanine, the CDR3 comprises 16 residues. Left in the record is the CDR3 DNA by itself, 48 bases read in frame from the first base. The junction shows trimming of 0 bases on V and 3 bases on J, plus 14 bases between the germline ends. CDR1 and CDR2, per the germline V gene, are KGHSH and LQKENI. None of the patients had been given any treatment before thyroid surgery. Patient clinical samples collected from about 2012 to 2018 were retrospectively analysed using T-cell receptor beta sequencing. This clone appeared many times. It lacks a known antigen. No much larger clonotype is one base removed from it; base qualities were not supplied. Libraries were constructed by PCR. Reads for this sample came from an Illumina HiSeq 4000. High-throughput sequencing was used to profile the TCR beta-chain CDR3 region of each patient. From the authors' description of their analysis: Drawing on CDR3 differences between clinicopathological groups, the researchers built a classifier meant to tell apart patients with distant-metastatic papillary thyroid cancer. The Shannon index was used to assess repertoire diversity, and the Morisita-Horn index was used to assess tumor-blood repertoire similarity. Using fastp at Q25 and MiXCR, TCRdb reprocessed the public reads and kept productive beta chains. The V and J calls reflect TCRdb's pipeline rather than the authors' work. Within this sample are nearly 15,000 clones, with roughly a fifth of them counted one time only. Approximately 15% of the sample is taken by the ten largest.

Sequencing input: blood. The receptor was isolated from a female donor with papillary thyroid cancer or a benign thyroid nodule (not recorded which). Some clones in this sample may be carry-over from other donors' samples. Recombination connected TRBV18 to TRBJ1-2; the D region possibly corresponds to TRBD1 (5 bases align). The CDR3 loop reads CASSPPVQAVDYGYTF. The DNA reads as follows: TGTGCCAGCTCACCACCGGTACAGGCAGTAGACTATGGCTACACCTTC.